The clone carrying this T cell receptor (beta chain) was counted a single time. Germline V gives CDR1 MNHEY, CDR2 SMNVEV (reference sequence). Losses at the gene ends were 5 bases for V and 5 bases for J; bases not matched to a gene: 16. CDR3 size: 19 residues. Assay: immunoSEQ multiplex PCR; the TCRdb copy retains only in-frame clones and omits some. The sample lists approximately 1,500,000 clones, approximately 98% occurring once. The source of the sample is a study of shared clonotypes between healthy human individuals. The origin of this receptor is a man under 40 in good health. The specimen sequenced was naive CD4+ T cells sorted from blood. Subset noted: CD45RA+ positively selected. The chain recombines TRBV27 with TRBJ2-2, with TRBD2 identical over 11 bases. The chain's CDR3 is CASSPLGVVGLAATGELFF. The CDR3 nucleotides are TGTGCCAGCAGTCCCCTAGGTGTTGTGGGACTAGCGGCGACCGGGGAGCTGTTTTTT.